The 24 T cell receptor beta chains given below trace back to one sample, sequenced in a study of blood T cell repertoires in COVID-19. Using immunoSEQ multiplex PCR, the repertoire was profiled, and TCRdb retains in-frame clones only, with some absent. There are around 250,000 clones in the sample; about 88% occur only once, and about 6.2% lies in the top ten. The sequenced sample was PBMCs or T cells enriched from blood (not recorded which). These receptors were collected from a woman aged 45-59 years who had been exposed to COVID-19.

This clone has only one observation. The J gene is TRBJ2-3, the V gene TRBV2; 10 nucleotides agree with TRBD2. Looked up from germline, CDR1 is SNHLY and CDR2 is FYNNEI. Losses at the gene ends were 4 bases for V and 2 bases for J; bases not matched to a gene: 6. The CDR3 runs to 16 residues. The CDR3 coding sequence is TGTGCCAGCAGTGCCCGGACTAGCGGAACCACAGATACGCAGTATTTT. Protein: CASSARTSGTTDTQYF. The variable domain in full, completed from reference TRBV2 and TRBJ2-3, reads EPEVTQTPSHQVTQMGQEVILRCVPISNHLYFYWYRQILGQKVEFLVSFYNNEISEKSEIFDDQFSVERPDGSNFTLKIRSTKLEDSAMYFCASSARTSGTTDTQYFGPGTRLTVL.

The CDR3 here is CASSVGRDRVNSPLHF. The CDR3 DNA reads TGTGCCAGCAGCGTAGGGAGGGACAGAGTTAATTCACCCCTCCACTTT. This chain uses TRBV9 with TRBJ1-6, with 7 bases that match TRBD1. Trimming at V came to 0 bases and at J to 6 bases, leaving 6 bases not matched to a gene. The germline CDR1 and CDR2 sequences are SGDLS and YYNGEE. This CDR3 contains 16 residues.

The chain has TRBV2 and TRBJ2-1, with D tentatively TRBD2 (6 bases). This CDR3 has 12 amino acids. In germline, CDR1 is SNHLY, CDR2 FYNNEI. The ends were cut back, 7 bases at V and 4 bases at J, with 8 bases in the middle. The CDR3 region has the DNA TGTGCCAGCAACCGGGGGTACAATGAGCAGTTCTTC. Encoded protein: CASNRGYNEQFF.

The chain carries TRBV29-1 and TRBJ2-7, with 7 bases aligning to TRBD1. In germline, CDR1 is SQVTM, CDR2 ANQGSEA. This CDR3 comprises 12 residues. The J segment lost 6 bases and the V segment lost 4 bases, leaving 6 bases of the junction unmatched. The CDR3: CSVATGVREQYF. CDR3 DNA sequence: TGCAGCGTTGCCACAGGGGTTCGCGAGCAGTACTTC.

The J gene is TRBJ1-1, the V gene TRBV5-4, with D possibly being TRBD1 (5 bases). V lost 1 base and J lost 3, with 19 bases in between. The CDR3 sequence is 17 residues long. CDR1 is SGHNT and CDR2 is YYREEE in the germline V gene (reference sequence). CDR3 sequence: CASSLPPGGKKDTEAFF. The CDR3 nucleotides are TGTGCCAGCAGCTTGCCCCCCGGGGGGAAGAAGGACACTGAAGCTTTCTTT.

The CDR3 DNA follows: TGTGCCAGCAGTTTACAGGGGTTGGAGACCCAGTACTTC. Translated, it gives CASSLQGLETQYF. This rearrangement joins TRBV12-3 or TRBV12-4 to TRBJ2-5; D may be TRBD1 (6 bases). CDR3 length equals 13 residues. The germline V and J ends were trimmed by 2 bases and 5 bases, with 9 bases remaining between them.

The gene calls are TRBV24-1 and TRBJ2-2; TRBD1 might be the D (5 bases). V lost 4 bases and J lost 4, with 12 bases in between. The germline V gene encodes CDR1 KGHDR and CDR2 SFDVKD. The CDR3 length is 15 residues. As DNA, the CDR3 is TGTGCCACCAGTGACCCTCGTAGGGGCACCGGGGAGCTGTTTTTT. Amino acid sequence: CATSDPRRGTGELFF.

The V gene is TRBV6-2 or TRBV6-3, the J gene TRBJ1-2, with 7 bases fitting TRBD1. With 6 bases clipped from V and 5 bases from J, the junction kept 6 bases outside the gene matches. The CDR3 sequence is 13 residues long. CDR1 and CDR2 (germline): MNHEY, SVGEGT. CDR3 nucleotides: TGTGCCAGCAGCCGACAGGGACTTTATGGCTACACCTTC. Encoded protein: CASSRQGLYGYTF.

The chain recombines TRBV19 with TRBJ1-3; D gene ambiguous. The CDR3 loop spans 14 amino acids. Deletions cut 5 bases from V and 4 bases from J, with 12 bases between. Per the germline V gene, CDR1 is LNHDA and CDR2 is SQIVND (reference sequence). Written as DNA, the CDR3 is TGTGCCAGTAGTCTCGACTCCATCGGAAACACCATATATTTT. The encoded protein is CASSLDSIGNTIYF.

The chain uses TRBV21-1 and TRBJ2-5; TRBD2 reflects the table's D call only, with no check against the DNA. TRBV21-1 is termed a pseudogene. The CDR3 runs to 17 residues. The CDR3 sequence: CASSRPRAGGPSETQYF. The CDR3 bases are TGTGCCAGCAGCAGACCCCGAGCGGGGGGCCCTTCGGAGACCCAGTACTTC.

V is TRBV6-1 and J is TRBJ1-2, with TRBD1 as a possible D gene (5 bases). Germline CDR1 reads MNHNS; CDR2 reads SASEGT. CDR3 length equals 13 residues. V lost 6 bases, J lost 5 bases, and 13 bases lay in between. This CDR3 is CASSYGGVYGYTF. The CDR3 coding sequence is TGTGCCAGCAGCTACGGGGGGGTTTATGGCTACACCTTC.

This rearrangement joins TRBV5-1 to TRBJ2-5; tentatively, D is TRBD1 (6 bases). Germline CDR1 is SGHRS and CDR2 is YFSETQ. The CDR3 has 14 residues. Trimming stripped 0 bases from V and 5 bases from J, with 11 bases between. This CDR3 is CASSLDGDIETQYF. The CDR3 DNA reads TGCGCCAGCAGCTTGGACGGGGACATTGAGACCCAGTACTTC.

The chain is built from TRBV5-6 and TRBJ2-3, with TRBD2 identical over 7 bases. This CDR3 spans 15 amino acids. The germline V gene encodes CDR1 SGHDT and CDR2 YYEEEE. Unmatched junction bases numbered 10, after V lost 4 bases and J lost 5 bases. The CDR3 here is CASSQTSFRGDTQYF. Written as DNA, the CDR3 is TGTGCCAGCAGCCAGACTAGCTTTAGGGGAGATACGCAGTATTTT.

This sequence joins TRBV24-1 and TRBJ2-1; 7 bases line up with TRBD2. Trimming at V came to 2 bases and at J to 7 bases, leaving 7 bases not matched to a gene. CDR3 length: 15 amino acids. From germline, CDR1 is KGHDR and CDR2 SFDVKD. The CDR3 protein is CATSDSGLPTNEQFF. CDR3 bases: TGTGCCACCAGTGATTCGGGACTACCTACAAATGAGCAGTTCTTC.

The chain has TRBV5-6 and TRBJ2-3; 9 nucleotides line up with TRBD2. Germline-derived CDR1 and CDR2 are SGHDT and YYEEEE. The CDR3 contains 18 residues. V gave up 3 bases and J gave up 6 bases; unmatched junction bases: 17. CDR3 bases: TGTGCCAGCAGCTCTTTAGCGGGGGCCCAACCCAACTTGGATACGCAGTATTTT. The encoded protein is CASSSLAGAQPNLDTQYF.

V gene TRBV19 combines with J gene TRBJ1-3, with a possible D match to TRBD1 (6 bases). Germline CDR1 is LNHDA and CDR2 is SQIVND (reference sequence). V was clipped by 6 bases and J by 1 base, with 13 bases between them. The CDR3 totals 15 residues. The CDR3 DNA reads TGTGCCAGTAGAAGAGGACAGTCATCTGGAAACACCATATATTTT. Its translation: CASRRGQSSGNTIYF.

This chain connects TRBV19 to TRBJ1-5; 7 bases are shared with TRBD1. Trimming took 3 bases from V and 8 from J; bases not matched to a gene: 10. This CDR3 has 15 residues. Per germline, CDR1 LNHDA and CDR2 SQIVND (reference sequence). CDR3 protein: CASSIGTVLTEPQHF. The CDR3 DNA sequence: TGTGCCAGTAGTATTGGGACAGTCCTAACGGAGCCCCAGCATTTT.

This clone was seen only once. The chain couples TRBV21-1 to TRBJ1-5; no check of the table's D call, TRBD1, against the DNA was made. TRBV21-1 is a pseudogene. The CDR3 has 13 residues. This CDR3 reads CASRGTGRKPQHF. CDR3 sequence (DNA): TGTGCCAGCAGGGGGACAGGGAGAAAACCCCAGCATTTT.

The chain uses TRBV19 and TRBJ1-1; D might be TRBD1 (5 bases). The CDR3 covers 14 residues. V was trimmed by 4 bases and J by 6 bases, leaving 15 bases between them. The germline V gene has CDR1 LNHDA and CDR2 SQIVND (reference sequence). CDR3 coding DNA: TGTGCCAGTAGTAGGGTGGGCGGAGGGGCTGAAGCTTTCTTT. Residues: CASSRVGGGAEAFF. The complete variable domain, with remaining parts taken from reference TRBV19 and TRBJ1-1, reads DGGITQSPKYLFRKEGQNVTLSCEQNLNHDAMYWYRQDPGQGLRLIYYSQIVNDFQKGDIAEGYSVSREKKESFPLTVTSAQKNPTAFYLCASSRVGGGAEAFFGQGTRLTVV.

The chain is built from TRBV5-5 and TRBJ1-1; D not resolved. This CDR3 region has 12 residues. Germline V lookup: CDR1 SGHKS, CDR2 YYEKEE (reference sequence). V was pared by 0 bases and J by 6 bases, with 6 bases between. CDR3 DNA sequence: TGTGCCAGCAGCTTGGATGTATCTGAAGCTTTCTTT. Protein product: CASSLDVSEAFF.

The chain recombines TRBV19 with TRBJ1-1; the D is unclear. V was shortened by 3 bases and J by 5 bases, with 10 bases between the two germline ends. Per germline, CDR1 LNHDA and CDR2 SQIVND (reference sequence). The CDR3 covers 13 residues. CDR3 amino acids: CASSMVEGTEAFF. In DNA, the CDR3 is TGTGCCAGTAGTATGGTTGAGGGAACTGAAGCTTTCTTT. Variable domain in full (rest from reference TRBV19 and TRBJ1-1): DGGITQSPKYLFRKEGQNVTLSCEQNLNHDAMYWYRQDPGQGLRLIYYSQIVNDFQKGDIAEGYSVSREKKESFPLTVTSAQKNPTAFYLCASSMVEGTEAFFGQGTRLTVV.

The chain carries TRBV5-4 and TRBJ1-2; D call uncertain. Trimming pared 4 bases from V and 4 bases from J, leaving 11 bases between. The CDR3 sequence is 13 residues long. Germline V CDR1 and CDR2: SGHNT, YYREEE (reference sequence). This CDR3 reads CASSPSGFYGYTF. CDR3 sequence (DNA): TGTGCCAGCAGCCCCAGCGGCTTCTATGGCTACACCTTC. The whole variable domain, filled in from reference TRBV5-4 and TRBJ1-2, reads ETGVTQSPTHLIKTRGQQVTLRCSSQSGHNTVSWYQQALGQGPQFIFQYYREEENGRGNFPPRFSGLQFPNYSSELNVNALELDDSALYLCASSPSGFYGYTFGSGTRLTVV.

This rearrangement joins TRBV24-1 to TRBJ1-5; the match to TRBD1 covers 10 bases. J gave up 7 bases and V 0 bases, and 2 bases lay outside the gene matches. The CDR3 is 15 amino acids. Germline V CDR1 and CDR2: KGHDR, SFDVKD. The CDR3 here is CATSDLGTGEQPQHF. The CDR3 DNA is TGTGCCACCAGTGATTTGGGGACAGGGGAACAGCCCCAGCATTTT.

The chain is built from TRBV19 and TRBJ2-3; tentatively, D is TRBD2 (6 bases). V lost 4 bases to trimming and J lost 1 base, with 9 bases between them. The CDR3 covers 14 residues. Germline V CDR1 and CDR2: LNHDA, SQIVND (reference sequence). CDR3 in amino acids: CASSRQRGTDTQYF. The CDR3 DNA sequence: TGTGCCAGTAGTAGGCAGCGGGGCACAGATACGCAGTATTTT.